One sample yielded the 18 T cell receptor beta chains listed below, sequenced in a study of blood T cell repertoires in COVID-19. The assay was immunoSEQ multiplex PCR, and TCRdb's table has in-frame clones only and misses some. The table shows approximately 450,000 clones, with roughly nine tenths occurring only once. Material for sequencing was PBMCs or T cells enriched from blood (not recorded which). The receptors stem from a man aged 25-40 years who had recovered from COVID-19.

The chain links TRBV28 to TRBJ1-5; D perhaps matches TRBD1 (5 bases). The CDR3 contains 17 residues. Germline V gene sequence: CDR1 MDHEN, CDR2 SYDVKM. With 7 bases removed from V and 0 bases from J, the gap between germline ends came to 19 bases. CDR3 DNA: TGTGCCAGCACCAAGGCCAGGGCAGTTATTAGCAATCAGCCCCAGCATTTT. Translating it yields CASTKARAVISNQPQHF.

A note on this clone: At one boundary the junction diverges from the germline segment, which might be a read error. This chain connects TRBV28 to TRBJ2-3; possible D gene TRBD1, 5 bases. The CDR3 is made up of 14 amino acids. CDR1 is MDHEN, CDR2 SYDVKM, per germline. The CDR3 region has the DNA TGTGCCAGCAGTCCTCCGGACAATTCCCCTTCGTTGGAATTT. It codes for CASSPPDNSPSLEF.

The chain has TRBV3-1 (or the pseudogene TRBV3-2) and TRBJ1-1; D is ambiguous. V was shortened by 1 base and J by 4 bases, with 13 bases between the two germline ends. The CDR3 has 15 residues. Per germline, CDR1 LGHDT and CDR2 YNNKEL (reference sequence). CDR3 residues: CASSQAHSLSTEAFF. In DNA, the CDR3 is TGTGCCAGCAGCCAAGCCCACAGCCTGAGCACTGAAGCTTTCTTT.

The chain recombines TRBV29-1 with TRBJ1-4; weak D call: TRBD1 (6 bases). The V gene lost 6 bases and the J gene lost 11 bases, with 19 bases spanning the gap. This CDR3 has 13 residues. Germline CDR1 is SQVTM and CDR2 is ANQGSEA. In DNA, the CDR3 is TGCAGCGTAGCCGGGACATTGGAAGGGAAACTGTTTTTT. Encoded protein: CSVAGTLEGKLFF.

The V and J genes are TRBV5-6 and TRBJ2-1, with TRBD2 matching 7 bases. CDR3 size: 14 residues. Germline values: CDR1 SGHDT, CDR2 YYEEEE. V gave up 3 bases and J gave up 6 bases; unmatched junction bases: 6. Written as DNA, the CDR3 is TGTGCCAGCAGCTCTGGTTGGGGGGGCAATGAGCAGTTCTTC. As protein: CASSSGWGGNEQFF.

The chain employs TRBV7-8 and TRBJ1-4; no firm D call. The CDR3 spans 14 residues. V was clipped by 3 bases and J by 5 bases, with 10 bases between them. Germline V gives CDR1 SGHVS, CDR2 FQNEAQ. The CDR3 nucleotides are TGTGCCAGCAGCTTGGGGAGCGAAAATGAAAAACTGTTTTTT. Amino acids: CASSLGSENEKLFF.

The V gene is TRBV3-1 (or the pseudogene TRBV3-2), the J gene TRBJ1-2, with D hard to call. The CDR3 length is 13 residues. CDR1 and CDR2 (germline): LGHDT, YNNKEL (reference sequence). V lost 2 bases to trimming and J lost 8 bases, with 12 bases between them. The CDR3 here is CASSQSVRGGYTF. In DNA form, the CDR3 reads TGTGCCAGCAGCCAATCGGTTCGAGGGGGCTACACCTTC.

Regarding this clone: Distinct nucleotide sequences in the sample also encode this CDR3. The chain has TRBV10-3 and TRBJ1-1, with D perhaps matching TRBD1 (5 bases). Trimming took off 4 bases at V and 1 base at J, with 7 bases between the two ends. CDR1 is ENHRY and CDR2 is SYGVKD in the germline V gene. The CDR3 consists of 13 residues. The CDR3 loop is CAISGQGNTEAFF. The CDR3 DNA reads TGTGCCATCAGTGGGCAGGGGAACACTGAAGCTTTCTTT.

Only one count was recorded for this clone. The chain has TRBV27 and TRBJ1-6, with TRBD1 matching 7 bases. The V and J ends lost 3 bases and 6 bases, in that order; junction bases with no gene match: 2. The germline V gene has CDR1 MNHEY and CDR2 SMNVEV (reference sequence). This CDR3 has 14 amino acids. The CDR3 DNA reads TGTGCCAGCAGTTTGAGGGGGCGTAATTCACCCCTCCACTTT. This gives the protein CASSLRGRNSPLHF.

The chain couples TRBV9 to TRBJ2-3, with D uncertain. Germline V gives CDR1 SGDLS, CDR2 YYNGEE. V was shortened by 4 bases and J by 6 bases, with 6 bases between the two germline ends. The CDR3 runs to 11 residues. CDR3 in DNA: TGTGCCAGCAGCCCCTTTGATACGCAGTATTTT. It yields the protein CASSPFDTQYF.

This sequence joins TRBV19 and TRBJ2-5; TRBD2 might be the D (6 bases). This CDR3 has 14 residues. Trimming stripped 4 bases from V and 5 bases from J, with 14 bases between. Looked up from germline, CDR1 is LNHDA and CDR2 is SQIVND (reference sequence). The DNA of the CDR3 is TGTGCCAGTAGTAGGAGGGCCTTGGAGGAGACCCAGTACTTC. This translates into CASSRRALEETQYF.

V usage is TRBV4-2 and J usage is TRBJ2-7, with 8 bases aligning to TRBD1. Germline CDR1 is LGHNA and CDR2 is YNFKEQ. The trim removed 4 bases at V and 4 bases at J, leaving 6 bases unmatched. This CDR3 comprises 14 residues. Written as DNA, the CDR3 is TGTGCCAGCAGCCCCGACAGGGGTGAGTACGAGCAGTACTTC. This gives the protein CASSPDRGEYEQYF.

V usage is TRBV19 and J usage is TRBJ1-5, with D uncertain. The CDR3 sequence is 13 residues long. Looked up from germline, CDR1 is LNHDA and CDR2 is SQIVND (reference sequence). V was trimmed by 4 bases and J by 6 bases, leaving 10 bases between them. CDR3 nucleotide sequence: TGTGCCAGTAGTAATAAAGACTTTCAGCCCCAGCATTTT. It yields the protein CASSNKDFQPQHF.

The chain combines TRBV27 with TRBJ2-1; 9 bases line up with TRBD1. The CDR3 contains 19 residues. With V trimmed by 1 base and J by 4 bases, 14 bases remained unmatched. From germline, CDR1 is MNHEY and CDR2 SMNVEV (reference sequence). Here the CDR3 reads CASSLFPHRGQGAYNEQFF. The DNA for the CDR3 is TGTGCCAGCAGTTTATTCCCCCACAGGGGACAGGGTGCTTACAATGAGCAGTTCTTC.

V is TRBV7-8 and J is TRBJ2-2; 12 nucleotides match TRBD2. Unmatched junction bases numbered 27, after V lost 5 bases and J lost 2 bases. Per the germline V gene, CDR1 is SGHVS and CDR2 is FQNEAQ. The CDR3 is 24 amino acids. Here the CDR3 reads CASSRSGDRGIRLAGGPNTGELFF. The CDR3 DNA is TGTGCCAGCAGCCGTTCGGGGGACAGGGGCATTCGGCTAGCGGGAGGGCCTAACACCGGGGAGCTGTTTTTT.

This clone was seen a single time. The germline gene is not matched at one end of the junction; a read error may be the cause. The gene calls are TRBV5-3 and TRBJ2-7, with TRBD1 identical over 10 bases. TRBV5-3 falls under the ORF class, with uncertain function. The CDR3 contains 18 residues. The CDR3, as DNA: TGTGTCAGAAGTCAAGACAGGGGGCAGCTAGCGGGTGCGTGCGAGCAGTACTTC. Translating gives CVRSQDRGQLAGACEQYF.

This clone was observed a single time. The CDR3 protein is CASGAGGQYEQYF. CDR3 coding DNA: TGTGCCAGCGGGGCGGGGGGACAGTACGAGCAGTACTTC. V is TRBV28 and J is TRBJ2-7; the D gene is possibly TRBD2 (8 bases). This CDR3 comprises 13 residues. Germline V CDR1 and CDR2: MDHEN, SYDVKM. The V end lost 8 bases, the J end lost 4 bases, and 15 bases lay between the germline ends.

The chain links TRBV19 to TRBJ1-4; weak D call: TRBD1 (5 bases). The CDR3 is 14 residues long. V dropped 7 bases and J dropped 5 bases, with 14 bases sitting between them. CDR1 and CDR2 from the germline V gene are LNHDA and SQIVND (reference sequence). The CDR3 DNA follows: TGTGCCAGTACCCCACCGGGGGGGAATGAAAAACTGTTTTTT. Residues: CASTPPGGNEKLFF.